A single sample is the source of the 5 T cell receptor beta chains below, sequenced in a study of blood T cells in healthy people across ages. PCR was performed a second time for about 6 to 11 cycles using a sample-barcoded 5' primer and a J-beta primer mix. TCRdb independently ran MiXCR on the 5' RACE reads; one entry per CDR3 protein. The repertoire holds around 990,000 distinct CDR3 sequences, with roughly a quarter as singletons. The data were also submitted as part of a second study, on T cells of mothers and their children.

Material for sequencing was blood. These receptors originate from a girl aged 2-10 years in good health.

This clonotype was seen a handful of times. The chain employs TRBV29-1 and TRBJ2-5; D is perhaps TRBD2 (7 bases). Germline V gene data show CDR1 as SQVTM and CDR2 as ANQGSEA. Trimming stripped 3 bases from V and 5 bases from J, with 19 bases between. The CDR3 runs to 15 residues. CDR3 DNA: TGCAGCGTTGATTCAGCGGGACAAGGGGGGGAGACCCAGTACTTC. Amino acid sequence: CSVDSAGQGGETQYF.

V usage is TRBV28 and J usage is TRBJ2-7; D is unclear. Trimming removed 8 bases at V and 4 bases at J, with 15 bases between. Germline V gene lookup returns CDR1 MDHEN and CDR2 SYDVKM. This CDR3 is built from 13 residues. CDR3 region: CASLTASSYEQYF. CDR3 DNA: TGTGCCAGCCTCACGGCAAGTAGTTACGAGCAGTACTTC.

This chain links TRBV29-1 with TRBJ2-7; D is uncertain. Trimming left V 8 bases short and J 0 bases short, with 14 bases between. The CDR3 spans 13 residues. Germline-derived CDR1 and CDR2 are SQVTM and ANQGSEA. CDR3 nucleotides: TGCAGCATCCTGGACGGCAGCTCCTACGAGCAGTACTTC. Translating it yields CSILDGSSYEQYF.

About this clonotype itself: Relative to the germline gene, one junction end is altered; a read error may explain this. This rearrangement joins TRBV12-3 or TRBV12-4 to TRBJ2-1; D is undetermined. This CDR3 has 13 amino acids. CDR3 loop: CASRNPSSNEQFF. CDR3 DNA sequence: TGTGCCAGCAGGAACCCGTCCTCCAATGAGCAGTTCTTC.

The sample holds a few counts of this clonotype. The V call is TRBV2, the J call TRBJ2-5; D is perhaps TRBD1 or TRBD2 (5 bases each). Looked up from germline, CDR1 is SNHLY and CDR2 is FYNNEI. The CDR3 contains 13 residues. Deletions cut 1 base from V and 3 bases from J, with 6 bases between. The CDR3 here is CASSEVGEETQYF. The CDR3 DNA reads as TGTGCCAGCAGTGAAGTGGGGGAAGAGACCCAGTACTTC.